The 5 T cell receptor beta chains in this list originate from one sample, sequenced in a study of blood T cell repertoires in COVID-19. Assay: immunoSEQ multiplex PCR; the TCRdb copy retains only in-frame clones and omits some. The table lists 350,000 to 450,000 clones, roughly 85% of them singletons. Sequenced input: peripheral blood. The receptor set was obtained from a woman younger than 30 with acute or convalescent COVID-19.

The V and J genes are TRBV28 and TRBJ1-4, with 7 bases identical to TRBD1. Germline V gives CDR1 MDHEN, CDR2 SYDVKM. V was clipped by 7 bases and J by 0 bases; unmatched bases: 5. The CDR3 is made up of 15 amino acids. CDR3 sequence (DNA): TGTGCCAGCAACCTTGGGACAGCAACTAATGAAAAACTGTTTTTT. This gives the protein CASNLGTATNEKLFF.

V gene TRBV28 combines with J gene TRBJ2-1; TRBD2 is a possible D gene (6 bases). The germline V gene has CDR1 MDHEN and CDR2 SYDVKM. The CDR3 is 15 residues long. Trimming removed 3 bases at V and 0 bases at J, with 9 bases between. The CDR3 DNA reads TGTGCCAGCAGTTTGGGAGGATACTCCTACAATGAGCAGTTCTTC. Its translation is CASSLGGYSYNEQFF.

The rearrangement uses TRBV7-9 and TRBJ2-1; 8 nucleotides match TRBD2. V was pared by 3 bases and J by 2 bases, with 0 bases of the junction left unmatched. Germline assignment: CDR1 SEHNR and CDR2 FQNEAQ (reference sequence). CDR3 length: 14 residues. The CDR3 coding sequence is TGTGCCAGCAGCTTCGGGGGGGCCTACAATGAGCAGTTCTTC. Amino acids: CASSFGGAYNEQFF. The whole variable domain, remainder taken from reference TRBV7-9 and TRBJ2-1, is DTGVSQNPRHKITKRGQNVTFRCDPISEHNRLYWYRQTLGQGPEFLTYFQNEAQLEKSRLLSDRFSAERPKGSFSTLEIQRTEQGDSAMYLCASSFGGAYNEQFFGPGTRLTVL.

V and J are TRBV24-1 and TRBJ2-5, with 7 bases that match TRBD1. The CDR3 has 13 amino acids. Germline V gives CDR1 KGHDR, CDR2 SFDVKD. V lost 9 bases to trimming and J lost 7 bases; unmatched junction nucleotides: 10. For the CDR3, the DNA is TGTGCCACCGGTCAGGGGGATGGGGGGACCCAGTACTTC. Translated, it gives CATGQGDGGTQYF.

This clone was seen a few times. This chain connects TRBV5-4 to TRBJ2-7; a possible D gene is TRBD1 (6 bases). V lost 1 base and J lost 11, with 13 bases in between. Germline assignment: CDR1 SGHNT and CDR2 YYREEE (reference sequence). This CDR3 comprises 12 residues. The CDR3 DNA is TGTGCCAGCAGCTTGTCAGGGGAGAAGGAGTACTTC. It codes for CASSLSGEKEYF.